The clone carrying this T cell receptor beta chain occurred many times. What it binds is not known. Then a second PCR, running roughly 7 to 11 cycles, was carried out with a sample-barcoded 5' primer and a J-beta primer mix. TCRdb called the 5' RACE reads again in MiXCR, with one record for every CDR3 protein. The repertoire holds hundreds of thousands of distinct CDR3 sequences, less than 80% seen once, with around a quarter in the top ten. Russia was home to the donors, healthy Caucasian individuals aged roughly 6 to 90. This entry comes from a study of blood T cells in healthy people across ages. The study, taken as a whole, reports: Those diversity estimates obtained from one million T cells were thought to be underestimates. Diversity of TCR beta per million T cells declined in a roughly linear way with age.

CDR1 is MNHEY, CDR2 SMNVEV, per germline (reference sequence). Trimming shortened V by 5 bases and J by 1 base, and 12 bases separated the two germline ends. The CDR3 has 14 residues. This receptor was obtained from a man in his thirties or forties in good health. The V call is TRBV27, the J call TRBJ2-7; no firm D call. The sample taken for sequencing was blood. Written as DNA, the CDR3 is TGTGCCAGCAGTCCACAGTCTCTTTCCTACGAGCAGTACTTC. This encodes CASSPQSLSYEQYF.